Listed below are T cell receptor beta chains from one sample, sequenced in a study of cytomegalovirus exposure and HLA in healthy donors. Sequenced by immunoSEQ multiplex PCR; TCRdb stores in-frame clones only, minus some. The table records about 120,000 clones, 63% of them present only once. Sample: PBMCs. The receptor source for this set is a middle-aged man in good health and CMV-seropositive. Both conserved end residues are part of each CDR3. A D gene is named only where the DNA matches it firmly. Expanded clones get a size class; other rows say once, few or many, or leave the size out.

D gene	clone size	CDR3 length	V gene	J gene	CDR3 DNA	CDR3 protein
TRBD2	-	20	TRBV15	TRBJ2-3	TGTGCCACCAGCAGAGATCTCGGTTCGTATAGCGGGAGAGGCACAGATACGCAGTATTTT	CATSRDLGSYSGRGTDTQYF
TRBD1	-	15	TRBV19	TRBJ2-7	TGTGCCAGTAGTATAGGAACAGGGGCCCATTACGAGCAGTACTTC	CASSIGTGAHYEQYF
-	-	12	TRBV27	TRBJ2-7	TGTGCCAGCAGGTCCCCGGGCGGGGAGCAGTACTTC	CASRSPGGEQYF
TRBD1	-	15	TRBV12-5	TRBJ1-4	TGTGCTAGTGGACCACCGACAGGGGGAATTGAAAAACTGTTTTTT	CASGPPTGGIEKLFF
TRBD1	once	13	TRBV10-3	TRBJ1-2	TGTGCCTCCCGGGACAGCCTTAACTATGGCTACACCTTC	CASRDSLNYGYTF
-	-	14	TRBV19	TRBJ1-1	TGTGCCAGTAGTATATCACGGGAGAACACTGAAGCTTTCTTT	CASSISRENTEAFF
-	-	19	TRBV4-2	TRBJ2-3	TGTGCCAGCAGCCAAGACCGCGGGGTGGGCCGAAGAAACACAGATACGCAGTATTTT	CASSQDRGVGRRNTDTQYF
TRBD1	-	14	TRBV28	TRBJ1-2	TGTGCCAGCAGCACGACTACAGGGGAATGGGGCTACACCTTC	CASSTTTGEWGYTF
-	few	11	TRBV7-7	TRBJ2-1	TGTGCTAGCAGCTCCGGGGTAGAGCAGTTCTTC	CASSSGVEQFF
-	-	13	TRBV9	TRBJ1-1	TGTGCCAGCAGCGTAGTGGGGCCCACTGAAGCTTTCTTT	CASSVVGPTEAFF